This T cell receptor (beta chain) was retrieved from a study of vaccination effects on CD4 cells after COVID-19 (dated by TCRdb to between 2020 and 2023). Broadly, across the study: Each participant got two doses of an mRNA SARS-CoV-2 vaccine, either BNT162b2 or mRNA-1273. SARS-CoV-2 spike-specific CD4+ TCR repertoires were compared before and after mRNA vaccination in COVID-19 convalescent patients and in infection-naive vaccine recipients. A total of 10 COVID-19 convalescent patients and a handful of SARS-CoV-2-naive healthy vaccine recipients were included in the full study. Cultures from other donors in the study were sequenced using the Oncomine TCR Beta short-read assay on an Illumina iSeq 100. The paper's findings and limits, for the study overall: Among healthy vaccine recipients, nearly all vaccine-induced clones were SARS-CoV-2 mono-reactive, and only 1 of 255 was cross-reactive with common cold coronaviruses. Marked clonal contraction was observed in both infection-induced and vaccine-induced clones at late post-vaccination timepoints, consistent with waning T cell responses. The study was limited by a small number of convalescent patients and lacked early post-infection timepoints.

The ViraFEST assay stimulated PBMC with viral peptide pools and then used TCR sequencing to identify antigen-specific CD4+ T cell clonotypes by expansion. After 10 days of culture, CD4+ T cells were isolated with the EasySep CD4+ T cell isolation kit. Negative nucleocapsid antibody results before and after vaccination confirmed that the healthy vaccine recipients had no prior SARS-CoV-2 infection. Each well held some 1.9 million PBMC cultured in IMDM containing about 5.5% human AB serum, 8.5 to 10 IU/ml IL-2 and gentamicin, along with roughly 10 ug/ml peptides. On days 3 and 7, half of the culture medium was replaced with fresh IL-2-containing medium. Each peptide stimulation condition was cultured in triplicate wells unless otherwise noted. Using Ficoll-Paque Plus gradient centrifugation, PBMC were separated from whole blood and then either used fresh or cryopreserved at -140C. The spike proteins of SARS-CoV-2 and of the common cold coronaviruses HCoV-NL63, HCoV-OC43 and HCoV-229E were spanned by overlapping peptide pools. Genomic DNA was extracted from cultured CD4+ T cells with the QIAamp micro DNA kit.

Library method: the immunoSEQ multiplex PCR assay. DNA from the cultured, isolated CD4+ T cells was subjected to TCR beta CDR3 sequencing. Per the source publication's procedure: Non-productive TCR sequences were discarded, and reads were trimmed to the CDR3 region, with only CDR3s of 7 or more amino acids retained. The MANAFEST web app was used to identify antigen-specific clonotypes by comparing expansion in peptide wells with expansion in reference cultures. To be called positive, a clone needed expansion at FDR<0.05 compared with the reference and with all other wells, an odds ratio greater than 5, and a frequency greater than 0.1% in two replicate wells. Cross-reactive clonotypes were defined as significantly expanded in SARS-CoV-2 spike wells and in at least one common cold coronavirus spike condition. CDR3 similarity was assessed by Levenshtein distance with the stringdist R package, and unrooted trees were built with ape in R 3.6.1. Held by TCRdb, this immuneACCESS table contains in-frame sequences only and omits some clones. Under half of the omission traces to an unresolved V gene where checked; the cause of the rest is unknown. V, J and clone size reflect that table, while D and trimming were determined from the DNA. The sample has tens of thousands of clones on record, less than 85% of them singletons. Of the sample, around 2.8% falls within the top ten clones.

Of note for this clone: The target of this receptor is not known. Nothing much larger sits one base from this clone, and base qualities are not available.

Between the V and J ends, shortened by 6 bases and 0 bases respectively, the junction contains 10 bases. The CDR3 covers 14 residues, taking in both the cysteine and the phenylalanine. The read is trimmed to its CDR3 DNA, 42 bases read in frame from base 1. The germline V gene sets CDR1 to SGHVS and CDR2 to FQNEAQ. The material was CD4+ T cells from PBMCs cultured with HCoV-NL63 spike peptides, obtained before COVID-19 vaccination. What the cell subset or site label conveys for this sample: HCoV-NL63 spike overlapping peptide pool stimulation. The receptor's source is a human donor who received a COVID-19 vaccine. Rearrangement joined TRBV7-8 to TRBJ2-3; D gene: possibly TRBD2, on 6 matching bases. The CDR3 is CASRLGRSTDTQYF. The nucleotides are TGTGCCAGCAGACTAGGGAGGAGCACAGATACGCAGTATTTT.